Listed below are T cell receptor beta chains from one sample, sequenced in a study of shared clonotypes between healthy human individuals. The repertoire was sequenced with immunoSEQ multiplex PCR; TCRdb's copy has only in-frame clones and lacks some. This sample has 400,000 to 500,000 clones, with 60% to 85% found just once. The sequenced sample was PBMCs. Receptors originate from a woman in her 40s in good health. Some clones in this sample may be carry-over from other donors' samples. The conserved cysteine and the conserved F or W are not part of the CDR3 here. Size is stated for part of the rows, as once, few or many counts, or as a class when the clone is expanded.

size | J | V | CDR3
few | TRBJ1-2 | TRBV28 | ASKLGDNSPRYGYT
NA | TRBJ1-6 | TRBV30 | AWSQGGNSPLH
NA | TRBJ2-5 | TRBV7-6 | ASSMTGAPQETQY
NA | TRBJ2-7 | TRBV6-5 | ASSTGPAYEQY
NA | TRBJ2-5 | TRBV15 | ATSRDRTGETQY
NA | TRBJ2-1 | TRBV2 | ASTRLAGGGEQF
once | TRBJ2-1 | TRBV4-1 | ASSPGLAGNEQF
few | TRBJ1-4 | TRBV10-3 | AISELLYEKLF
NA | TRBJ2-5 | TRBV7-3 | ASSLAGMQETQY
NA | TRBJ2-1 | TRBV18 | ASSPRTTSGYNEQF
NA | TRBJ2-1 | TRBV7-6 | ASSPLAGEYNEQF
NA | TRBJ2-3 | TRBV5-4 | ASSLAGGTDTQY
NA | TRBJ1-2 | TRBV25-1 | ASSASGPPNYGYT
NA | TRBJ2-2 | TRBV28 | ASSFVGGTGELF
few | TRBJ1-5 | TRBV10-3 | AISESKDQPQH
NA | TRBJ2-4 | TRBV11-2 | ASSHPGRDSPNIQY
NA | TRBJ2-7 | TRBV5-8 | ASSRTGYNEQY
NA | TRBJ1-3 | TRBV25-1 | ASGRGNTIY
NA | TRBJ2-3 | TRBV7-2 | ASRMGGGSGGDTQY
NA | TRBJ2-5 | TRBV28 | ASSFPDQETQY
NA | TRBJ2-6 | TRBV5-1 | ASSLGWDSGANVLT
NA | TRBJ2-1 | TRBV7-6 | ASSLVYNEQF
NA | TRBJ2-7 | TRBV11-2 | ASRKKTGLAGDEQY
many | TRBJ1-6 | TRBV30 | ACDRGSNSPLH
once | TRBJ1-1 | TRBV25-1 | ASRQTGTGASNTEAF
NA | TRBJ2-3 | TRBV30 | AWISGEGPSVTQY